The 24 T cell receptor beta chains presented below share a single source sample, sequenced in a study of identical twins. TCRdb processed the 5' RACE reads anew with MiXCR; each CDR3 protein has one entry. The sample shows approximately 350,000 distinct CDR3 sequences, over 9% of them seen only once. The same sample was also studied in work on yellow fever vaccine responses in identical twins.

Material for sequencing was CD8+ T cells sorted from blood. The receptors derive from a woman between 18 and 29 years old in good health.

This clonotype was picked up many times. This chain uses TRBV29-1 with TRBJ2-1, with TRBD2 matching over 10 bases. The CDR3 consists of 16 residues. Germline CDR1 is SQVTM and CDR2 is ANQGSEA. V was pared by 1 base and J by 3 bases, with 6 bases of the junction left unmatched. DNA of the CDR3: TGCAGCGTTGAAGGGGGGCTAGCGGGAGTCTACAATGAGCAGTTCTTC. It codes for CSVEGGLAGVYNEQFF.

The sample holds a few counts of this clonotype. V usage is TRBV15 and J usage is TRBJ2-2; 7 positions match TRBD2. V shed 3 bases, J shed 1 base, and the junction held 2 bases outside the gene matches. CDR1 is LNHNV and CDR2 is YYDKDF in the germline V gene (reference sequence). This CDR3 is 15 amino acids long. CDR3 amino acids: CATSSPSGNTGELFF. In nucleotides, the CDR3 is TGTGCCACCAGCAGCCCTAGCGGGAACACCGGGGAGCTGTTTTTT.

This clonotype has just a few counts. J is TRBJ1-5 and V is TRBV15; D perhaps matches TRBD1 (5 bases). CDR3 length: 16 amino acids. The germline V and J ends were trimmed by 0 bases and 2 bases, with 11 bases remaining between them. CDR1 and CDR2 from the germline V gene are LNHNV and YYDKDF (reference sequence). CDR3 region: CATSREVGAGNQPQHF. CDR3 in DNA: TGTGCCACCAGCAGAGAGGTCGGGGCAGGCAATCAGCCCCAGCATTTT. The entire variable domain, with the rest obtained from reference TRBV15 and TRBJ1-5, is as follows: DAMVIQNPRYQVTQFGKPVTLSCSQTLNHNVMYWYQQKSSQAPKLLFHYYDKDFNNEADTPDNFQSRRPNTSFCFLDIRSPGLGDTAMYLCATSREVGAGNQPQHFGDGTRLSIL.

This clonotype was observed a few times. CDR3 in DNA: TGTGCCAGCAGCTTAGGCGGGGAGGGCACTGAAGCTTTCTTT. This gives the protein CASSLGGEGTEAFF. The chain carries TRBV7-9 and TRBJ1-1; D remains ambiguous. V lost 1 base to trimming and J lost 4 bases, with 10 bases between them. The germline V gene has CDR1 SEHNR and CDR2 FQNEAQ (reference sequence). This CDR3 is 14 amino acids long.

The CDR3 nucleotides read TGTGCCAGCAGCCTGCGCCGACTAGCCTCAGATACGCAGTATTTT. Translating gives CASSLRRLASDTQYF. The J gene is TRBJ2-3, the V gene TRBV14; 7 bases agree with TRBD2. Germline V lookup: CDR1 SGHDN, CDR2 FVKESK. The CDR3 totals 15 residues. The trim removed 4 bases at V and 4 bases at J, leaving 8 bases unmatched.

This clonotype occurred many times. The V gene is TRBV6-5, the J gene TRBJ2-7; 8 nucleotides align to TRBD2. The V gene end was trimmed by 2 bases and the J gene end by 1 base; junction bases not matched to a gene: 4. CDR1 is MNHEY and CDR2 is SVGAGI in the germline V gene. The length of the CDR3 is 15 residues. The chain's CDR3 is CASSYGAGESYEQYF. The CDR3 DNA follows: TGTGCCAGCAGTTACGGAGCGGGGGAGTCCTACGAGCAGTACTTC.

This clonotype was seen repeatedly, ten times or more. V gene TRBV12-3 or TRBV12-4 combines with J gene TRBJ2-7, with D possibly called TRBD1 or TRBD2 (5 bases each). The V end was cut by 3 bases, the J end by 2 bases, with 11 bases between. This CDR3 has 14 amino acids. This chain's CDR3 is CASSFGDLAYEQYF. The CDR3 DNA reads TGTGCCAGCAGTTTTGGGGACCTTGCCTACGAGCAGTACTTC.

A few counts support this clonotype. The genes are TRBV7-8 and TRBJ2-5; 9 nucleotides match TRBD2. CDR1 and CDR2 from the germline V gene are SGHVS and FQNEAQ. This CDR3 region has 16 residues. V was clipped by 11 bases and J by 3 bases; unmatched bases: 16. This CDR3 is CACLSGRWGLKETQYF. CDR3 in DNA: TGTGCCTGCCTAAGCGGGAGGTGGGGTTTAAAAGAGACCCAGTACTTC.

This clonotype was observed a few times. The chain links TRBV5-1 to TRBJ2-1; no firm D call. The CDR3 is 14 residues long. Germline values: CDR1 SGHRS, CDR2 YFSETQ. The V gene lost 2 bases and the J gene lost 5 bases, with 11 bases spanning the gap. The CDR3 region is CASSLHLGDNEQFF. The CDR3 coding sequence is TGCGCCAGCAGCTTACACCTCGGAGACAATGAGCAGTTCTTC.

This clonotype was counted only a few times. The chain employs TRBV24-1 and TRBJ2-3; 11 bases are shared with TRBD2. V shed 4 bases, J shed 0 bases, and the junction held 5 bases outside the gene matches. CDR1 is KGHDR, CDR2 SFDVKD, per germline. The CDR3 is made up of 17 amino acids. The CDR3, as DNA: TGTGCCACCAGTGAGGGACTAGCGGACTCTAGCACAGATACGCAGTATTTT. Translated: CATSEGLADSSTDTQYF.

This chain links TRBV24-1 with TRBJ2-3; unclear D gene. Germline assignment: CDR1 KGHDR and CDR2 SFDVKD. With 0 bases removed from V and 0 bases from J, the gap between germline ends came to 9 bases. The CDR3 has 16 amino acids. CDR3 in amino acids: CATSDLTDTSTDTQYF. In DNA form, the CDR3 reads TGTGCCACCAGTGATTTGACCGATACTAGCACAGATACGCAGTATTTT.

The DNA for the CDR3 is TGTGCCAGCAGTTTGACAGGTTCGATGTACGAGCAGTACTTC. Amino acids: CASSLTGSMYEQYF. V and J are TRBV28 and TRBJ2-7, with D tentatively TRBD1 (6 bases). The ends were cut back, 3 bases at V and 4 bases at J, with 13 bases in the middle. This CDR3 contains 14 residues. CDR1 and CDR2 from the germline V gene are MDHEN and SYDVKM.

This clonotype was picked up many times. The chain has TRBV29-1 and TRBJ2-5, with D perhaps TRBD1 (6 bases). V was shortened by 5 bases and J by 7 bases, with 26 bases between the two germline ends. Germline CDR1 is SQVTM and CDR2 is ANQGSEA. CDR3 length: 16 residues. The CDR3 is CSVNQQGPGEGGTQYF. CDR3 DNA sequence: TGCAGCGTTAACCAACAGGGACCGGGTGAAGGAGGGACCCAGTACTTC. Based on the CDR3 plus reference TRBV29-1 and TRBJ2-5, the full variable domain is SAVISQKPSRDICQRGTSLTIQCQVDSQVTMMFWYRQQPGQSLTLIATANQGSEATYESGFVIDKFPISRPNLTFSTLTVSNMSPEDSSIYLCSVNQQGPGEGGTQYFGPGTRLLVL.

This clonotype has more than one count but fewer than ten. The chain employs TRBV28 and TRBJ2-5; 10 bases agree with TRBD2. The CDR3 spans 17 residues. CDR1 is MDHEN, CDR2 SYDVKM, per germline. V lost 4 bases, J lost 5 bases, and 13 bases stayed unmatched. Here the CDR3 reads CASSSSRLAGAWETQYF. CDR3 sequence (DNA): TGTGCCAGCAGTTCCTCCCGGCTAGCGGGGGCCTGGGAGACCCAGTACTTC.

This clonotype was counted many times. The J gene is TRBJ2-7, the V gene TRBV4-1; 11 nucleotides align to TRBD2. This CDR3 is 20 amino acids long. Germline V gene data show CDR1 as MGHRA and CDR2 as YSYEKL. With 2 bases clipped from V and 5 bases from J, the junction kept 20 bases outside the gene matches. CDR3 region: CASSQLQFDALAGGYHEQYF. Here the CDR3 DNA reads TGCGCCAGCAGCCAATTACAATTCGATGCCCTAGCGGGAGGTTACCACGAGCAGTACTTC.

The chain links TRBV9 to TRBJ2-1; 12 positions agree with TRBD2. V lost 7 bases, J lost 9 bases, and 8 bases stayed unmatched. Germline-derived CDR1 and CDR2 are SGDLS and YYNGEE. There are 14 residues in the CDR3. The CDR3 DNA follows: TGTGCCAGCGCGCTAGCGGGAGGGAGTGGTGAGCAGTTCTTC. Its protein is CASALAGGSGEQFF. Full variable domain (rest looked up from reference TRBV9 and TRBJ2-1): DSGVTQTPKHLITATGQRVTLRCSPRSGDLSVYWYQQSLDQGLQFLIQYYNGEERAKGNILERFSAQQFPDLHSELNLSSLELGDSALYFCASALAGGSGEQFFGPGTRLTVL.

V usage is TRBV21-1 and J usage is TRBJ2-5; the table assigns TRBD1, which was not confirmed against the DNA. TRBV21-1 is a pseudogene locus. The length of the CDR3 is 16 residues. The CDR3 DNA reads TGTGCCAGCATCTCTTTCCCCGGGACAGTGCAAGAGACCCAGTACTTC. This encodes CASISFPGTVQETQYF.

Concerning this clonotype itself: It may be a read error: a sequence one base away is much more abundant. This chain connects TRBV5-5 to TRBJ2-5; 7 bases are a match to TRBD2. CDR3 length equals 16 residues. In germline, CDR1 is SGHKS, CDR2 YYEKEE (reference sequence). The CDR3 region is CASSLVGGGPRETLYF. CDR3 in DNA: TGTGCCAGCAGCTTGGTTGGGGGAGGGCCCCGAGAGACCCTGTACTTC. Using reference TRBV5-5 and TRBJ2-5 for the parts outside the CDR3, the full variable domain is DAGVTQSPTHLIKTRGQQVTLRCSPISGHKSVSWYQQVLGQGPQFIFQYYEKEERGRGNFPDRFSARQFPNYSSELNVNALLLGDSALYLCASSLVGGGPRETLYFGPGTRLLVL.

V usage is TRBV28 and J usage is TRBJ1-1; D unclear. Germline V gene sequence: CDR1 MDHEN, CDR2 SYDVKM. V was clipped by 5 bases and J by 2 bases, with 6 bases between them. This CDR3 is 12 amino acids long. CDR3 sequence reads: CASSTSNTEAFF. The CDR3 region has the DNA TGTGCCAGCAGTACAAGCAACACTGAAGCTTTCTTT.

This clonotype was found many times. This sequence joins TRBV11-2 and TRBJ2-1; D uncertain. Germline loops: CDR1 SGHAT, CDR2 FQNNGV. The germline V and J ends were trimmed by 5 bases and 8 bases, with 10 bases remaining between them. There are 12 residues in the CDR3. The CDR3 DNA follows: TGTGCCAGCAGCCTACTTGGCTATGAGCAGTTCTTC. Its translation is CASSLLGYEQFF.

At least ten counts were recorded for this clonotype. The chain carries TRBV9 and TRBJ2-7; 7 positions agree with TRBD2. The length of the CDR3 is 14 residues. Germline V lookup: CDR1 SGDLS, CDR2 YYNGEE. V lost 4 bases, J lost 2 bases, and 6 bases stayed unmatched. CDR3 nucleotides: TGTGCCAGCAGCTTAGGACTAGACGCCTACGAGCAGTACTTC. It yields the protein CASSLGLDAYEQYF.

The chain joins TRBV28 to TRBJ2-2, with D perhaps TRBD1 (6 bases). CDR3 length equals 14 residues. The germline V and J ends were trimmed by 5 bases and 6 bases, with 13 bases remaining between them. The germline gives CDR1 MDHEN, CDR2 SYDVKM. CDR3 sequence (DNA): TGTGCCAGCAGTCCCACAGGGAATCCCGGGGAGCTGTTTTTT. Amino acids: CASSPTGNPGELFF.

The CDR3 reads CASSVYRDEQYF. The CDR3 DNA follows: TGTGCCAGCAGCGTCTACAGGGACGAGCAGTACTTC. This sequence joins TRBV7-9 and TRBJ2-7, with D perhaps matching TRBD1 (6 bases). The CDR3 runs to 12 residues. Germline V lookup: CDR1 SEHNR, CDR2 FQNEAQ (reference sequence). Trimming took off 5 bases at V and 5 bases at J, with 10 bases between the two ends.

The chain joins TRBV24-1 to TRBJ2-5; TRBD1 agrees at 9 bases. The CDR3 runs to 16 residues. Germline CDR1 KGHDR, CDR2 SFDVKD. The V and J ends lost 2 bases and 6 bases, in that order; junction bases with no gene match: 9. Written as DNA, the CDR3 is TGTGCCACCAGTGATTCCTGGACAGGGGACGGGAAGACCCAGTACTTC. Translated, it gives CATSDSWTGDGKTQYF.